This entry describes one TCR beta chain. The target antigen is unknown. Germline lookup yields CDR1 SGHNT and CDR2 YENEEA. The CDR3 extends over 16 amino acids. V was trimmed by 2 bases and J by 2 bases, leaving 12 bases between them. The PCR made use of 60 Vbeta and 13 Jbeta primers. The table came from immunoSEQ multiplex PCR; TCRdb's copy has only in-frame clones and leaves some out. Among 150,000 or so clones listed, around 73% were seen once. These data originate in a study of cytomegalovirus exposure and HLA in healthy donors. Study-level results: Some TCR beta chains (164 of them) were listed as cytomegalovirus-associated.

The sample comprised PBMCs. The chain couples TRBV11-3 to TRBJ2-2; possible D gene TRBD2, 5 bases. The receptor was isolated from a woman aged 18 to 35 in good health and CMV-seronegative. CDR3 DNA: TGTGCCAGCAGCTTATTGGCGGGTCTCAACACCGGGGAGCTGTTTTTT. Amino acids: CASSLLAGLNTGELFF.